This T cell receptor beta chain derives from a study of early T cells in non-severe SARS-CoV-2 infection. Study overall: Sequenced material consisted of bulk RNA (from unsorted whole blood), and chains were unpaired.

At least ten counts were recorded for this clonotype. Germline CDR1 reads SGHRS; CDR2 reads YFSETQ. V trimming: 2 bases; J trimming: 7 bases; junction bases outside the gene matches: 6. CDR3 length: 15 amino acids. Using its own MiXCR run on the 5' RACE reads, TCRdb lists one record per CDR3 protein. The sample lists about 72,000 distinct CDR3 sequences, approximately 9.1% occurring once. Sequenced: whole blood. The receptor was isolated from an adult who was a healthcare worker with PCR-confirmed SARS-CoV-2 infection or an uninfected control (not recorded which). The rearrangement joins TRBV5-1 to TRBJ2-7; 13 bases are a match to TRBD2. CDR3 loop: CASSLGLAGAQEQYF. The CDR3 DNA sequence: TGCGCCAGCAGCTTAGGACTAGCGGGAGCTCAGGAGCAGTACTTC.